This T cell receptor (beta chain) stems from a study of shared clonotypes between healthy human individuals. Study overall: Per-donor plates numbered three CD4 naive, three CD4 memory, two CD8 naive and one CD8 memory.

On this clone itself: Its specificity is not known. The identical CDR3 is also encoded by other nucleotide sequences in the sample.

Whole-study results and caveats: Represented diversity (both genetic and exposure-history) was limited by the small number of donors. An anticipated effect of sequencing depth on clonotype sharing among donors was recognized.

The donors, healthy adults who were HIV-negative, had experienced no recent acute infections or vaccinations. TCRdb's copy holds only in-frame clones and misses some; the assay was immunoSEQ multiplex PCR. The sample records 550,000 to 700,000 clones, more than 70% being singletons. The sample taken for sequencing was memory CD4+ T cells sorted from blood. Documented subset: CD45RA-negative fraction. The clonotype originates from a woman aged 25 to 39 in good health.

CDR3 region: CAISPGLSYEQYF. As DNA, the CDR3 is TGTGCCATCAGTCCGGGACTGTCCTACGAGCAGTACTTC. The chain is built from TRBV10-3 and TRBJ2-7, with a weak D call TRBD2 (6 bases). Germline V gene lookup returns CDR1 ENHRY and CDR2 SYGVKD. The CDR3 covers 13 residues. Trimming cost V 5 bases and J 1 base, with 9 bases left between them.